Reported below is one T cell receptor (beta chain). Its antigen is still unknown. Constant-region reverse primers amplified full-length variable regions, followed by semi-nested Nested Universal Primer A PCR. TCRdb re-called the 5' RACE reads with MiXCR, one entry per CDR3 protein. Counted here are some 62,000 distinct CDR3 sequences, approximately 31% occurring once; the ten biggest clones make up over 2%. Study observations and caveats: Tumor-infiltrating Treg TCR alpha and beta sequences overlapped most with tumor naive CD4+ T cells, then blood naive.

The CDR3 has 13 amino acids. Between the trimmed V and J ends, which lost 6 bases and 3 bases, there was a span of 12 bases. Germline lookup yields CDR1 SQVTM and CDR2 ANQGSEA. This chain connects TRBV29-1 to TRBJ1-3; D may be TRBD1 (5 bases). The receptor was isolated from a female donor with breast cancer. Sequenced input: tumor-infiltrating naive CD4+ T cells sorted from the breast tumor. Subset described: naive CD4+ T cells, CD4+CD45RA+CD25-. The CDR3 DNA reads as TGCAGCGTGAAGAGGGGCGGTGGAAACACCATATATTTT. This sequence encodes CSVKRGGGNTIYF.